This TCR beta chain stems from a study of post-analysis software for immune sequencing data. On the study more broadly: In terms of disease course, relapsing-remitting, secondary progressive and progressive-relapsing multiple sclerosis were included.

The CDR3 has 14 residues. Germline CDR1 PRHDT, CDR2 FYEKMQ (reference sequence). Deletions cut 5 bases from V and 1 base from J, with 10 bases between. Remarks on this clonotype: Its target is not known.

Unique molecular identifiers were built into the TCR beta cDNA libraries. The yield from about 1 to 10 million T cells was around 500,000 cDNA molecules in total. TCRdb passed the PCR reads through MiXCR, listing each CDR3 protein once. This table has approximately 630,000 distinct CDR3 sequences, approximately 59% appearing once. Findings and limits, study-wide: Controls showed lower frequencies than patients for five or six TRBV segments, and TRBV5-6, TRBV5-1 and TRBV20-1 were among these. Strong co-clustering by F measure linked samples that shared a preparation batch.

The sample was blood. This chain links TRBV13 with TRBJ2-3; D is unclear. This sequence was found in a girl aged 2-10 years with multiple sclerosis. This CDR3 is CASSPDQRTDTQYF. Written as DNA, the CDR3 is TGTGCCAGCAGCCCGGACCAGCGCACAGATACGCAGTATTTT.